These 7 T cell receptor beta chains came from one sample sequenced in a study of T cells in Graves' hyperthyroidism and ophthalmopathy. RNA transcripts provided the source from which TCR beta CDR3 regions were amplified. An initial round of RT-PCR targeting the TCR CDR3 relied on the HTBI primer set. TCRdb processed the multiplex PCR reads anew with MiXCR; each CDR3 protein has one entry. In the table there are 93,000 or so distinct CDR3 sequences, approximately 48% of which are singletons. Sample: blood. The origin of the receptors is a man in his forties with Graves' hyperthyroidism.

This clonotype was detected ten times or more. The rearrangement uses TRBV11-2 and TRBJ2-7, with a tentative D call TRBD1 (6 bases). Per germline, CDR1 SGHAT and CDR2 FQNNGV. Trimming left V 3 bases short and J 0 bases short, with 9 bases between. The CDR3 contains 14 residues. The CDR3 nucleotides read TGTGCCAGCAGCTTCGTGGACAGCTCCTACGAGCAGTACTTC. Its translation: CASSFVDSSYEQYF. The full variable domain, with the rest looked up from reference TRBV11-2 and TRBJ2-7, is EAGVAQSPRYKIIEKRQSVAFWCNPISGHATLYWYQQILGQGPKLLIQFQNNGVVDDSQLPKDRFSAERLKGVDSTLKIQPAKLEDSAVYLCASSFVDSSYEQYFGPGTRLTVT.

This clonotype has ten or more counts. Here the CDR3 reads CASSPGQISYEQYF. The CDR3 DNA is TGTGCCAGCAGCCCGGGACAGATCTCCTACGAGCAGTACTTC. The rearrangement links TRBV25-1 to TRBJ2-7, with 7 bases aligning to TRBD1. The CDR3 consists of 14 residues. The J segment lost 0 bases and the V segment lost 6 bases, leaving 5 bases of the junction unmatched. Germline values: CDR1 MGHDK, CDR2 SYGVNS.

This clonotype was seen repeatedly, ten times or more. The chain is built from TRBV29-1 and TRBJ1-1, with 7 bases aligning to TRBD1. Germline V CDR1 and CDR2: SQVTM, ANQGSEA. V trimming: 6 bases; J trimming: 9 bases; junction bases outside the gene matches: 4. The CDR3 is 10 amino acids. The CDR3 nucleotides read TGCAGCGTATCGGGACAGAAAGCTTTCTTT. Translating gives CSVSGQKAFF. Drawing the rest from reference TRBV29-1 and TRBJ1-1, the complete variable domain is SAVISQKPSRDICQRGTSLTIQCQVDSQVTMMFWYRQQPGQSLTLIATANQGSEATYESGFVIDKFPISRPNLTFSTLTVSNMSPEDSSIYLCSVSGQKAFFGQGTRLTVV.

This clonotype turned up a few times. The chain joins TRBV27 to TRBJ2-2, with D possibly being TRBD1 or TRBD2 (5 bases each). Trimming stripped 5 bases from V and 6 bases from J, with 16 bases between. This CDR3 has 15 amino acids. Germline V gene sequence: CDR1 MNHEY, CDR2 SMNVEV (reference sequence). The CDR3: CASSGPMRGAGELFF. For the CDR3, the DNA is TGTGCCAGCAGTGGTCCGATGAGGGGCGCCGGGGAGCTGTTTTTT.

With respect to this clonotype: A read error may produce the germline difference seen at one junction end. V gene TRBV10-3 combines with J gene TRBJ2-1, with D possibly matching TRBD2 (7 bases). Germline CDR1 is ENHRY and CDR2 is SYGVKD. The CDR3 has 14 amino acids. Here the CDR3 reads CAISVGGPDNEPFF. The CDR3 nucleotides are TGTGCCATCAGTGTCGGGGGGCCAGACAATGAGCCGTTCTTC.

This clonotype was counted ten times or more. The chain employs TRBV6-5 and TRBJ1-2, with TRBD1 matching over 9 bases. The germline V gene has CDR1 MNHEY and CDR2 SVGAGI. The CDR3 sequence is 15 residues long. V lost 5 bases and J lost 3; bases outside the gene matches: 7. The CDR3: CASSPIDRGDYGYTF. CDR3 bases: TGTGCCAGCAGTCCTATTGACAGGGGGGACTATGGCTACACCTTC.

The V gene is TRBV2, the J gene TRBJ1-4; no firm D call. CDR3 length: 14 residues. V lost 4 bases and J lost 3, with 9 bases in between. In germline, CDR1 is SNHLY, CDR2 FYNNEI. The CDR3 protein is CASSAEDPNEKLFF. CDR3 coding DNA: TGTGCCAGCAGTGCCGAGGACCCTAATGAAAAACTGTTTTTT.